These T cell receptor beta chains were read from a single sample in a study of shared clonotypes between healthy human individuals. Assay used: immunoSEQ multiplex PCR; TCRdb lists only in-frame clones, some missing. The sample contains about 2 million clones, about 95% of which appear only once. Sequencing was done on a sample of naive CD8+ T cells sorted from blood. Receptors were obtained from a man aged 18 to 30 in good health. Each CDR3 is given with its conserved first and last residue.

TRBV5-1	CASSLEGGHQETQYF
TRBV27	CATGEAGGRNEQFF
TRBV7-9	CASSLAGGPKETQYF
TRBV28	CASSFPQRDINGYTF
TRBV5-6	CASSPMTGNYGYTF
TRBV4-1	CASSPGTDFIEQYF
TRBV5-8	CASSLGGTGRYEQYF
TRBV5-5	CASSWGYRDTLNYGYTF
TRBV28	CASSLPGGETQYF
TRBV9	CASSVRLTEKLFF
TRBV6-4	CASTVLWNTEAFF
TRBV13	CASSLGRPYEQYF
TRBV27	CASGPIRDMTRYTF
TRBV6-4	CASSSSQTGAAEAFF
TRBV19	CASSIAGPNSYEQYF
TRBV5-6	CASSFSLYTDTQYF
TRBV7-9	CASSKKQGNEQFF
TRBV6-1	CASSWGQAYSEQFF
TRBV2	CASSARQAFSGNTIYF
TRBV11-2	CASSTGTGDYEQYF
TRBV7-3	CASSLLGGAGHEQFF
TRBV13	CASSLGPNTEAFF
TRBV15	CATSRDSLAGAPGELFF
TRBV9	CASSVAQGANTEAFF
TRBV9	CASSVGSRGMNTEAFF
TRBV25-1	CASSARGLNTIYF
TRBV11-2	CASSDHRGTEAFF
TRBV7-2	CASSLVGAGELFF
TRBV30	CAWSGLADSYNEQFF
TRBV28	CASSLWGEGVTGEAFF
TRBV19	CASSIVAGIETQYF
TRBV5-1	CASRPEDNEQFF
TRBV9	CASSVALNYGYTF
TRBV28	CASSLRALNLHQPQHF
TRBV10-3	CAISESTRGGQETQYF
TRBV7-8	CASSFFPTGDEQFF
TRBV6-5	CASRPDTGNYGYTF
TRBV7-9	CASSLGTGTEDGYTF
TRBV6-1	CASSEEPDTQYF